This TCR beta chain was captured in a study of T cells in Graves' hyperthyroidism and ophthalmopathy. V lost 5 bases to trimming and J lost 5 bases; unmatched junction nucleotides: 10. The CDR3 is made up of 15 amino acids. Germline CDR1 MNHEY, CDR2 SMNVEV (reference sequence). This clonotype was recorded at least ten times. The source material, RNA transcripts, was used to amplify TCR beta CDR3 regions. Primed by the HTBI set, a first-round RT-PCR was run on the TCR CDR3. TCRdb fed the multiplex PCR reads into MiXCR, producing one record per CDR3 protein. Among around 600,000 distinct CDR3 sequences listed, roughly 14% were seen once.

Sample: blood. This clonotype originated in a woman in her forties or fifties with Graves' ophthalmopathy. The chain combines TRBV27 with TRBJ2-5; TRBD1 matches at 8 bases. CDR3 region: CASSERDRPGETQYF. The CDR3 nucleotides are TGTGCCAGCAGTGAACGGGACAGGCCGGGGGAGACCCAGTACTTC.